Following are 20 T cell receptor beta chains from one sample sequenced in a study of blood T cell repertoires in COVID-19. Some clones are missing from TCRdb's copy, which holds only in-frame ones; the method was immunoSEQ multiplex PCR. The profile shows tens of thousands of clones, 65% to 90% of them singletons. Material for sequencing was peripheral blood. The receptors were gathered from a man aged 80 or over with COVID-19, enrolled during active disease.

The chain is built from TRBV19 and TRBJ1-2, with 7 bases aligning to TRBD1. This CDR3 has 14 amino acids. The trim removed 4 bases at V and 2 bases at J, leaving 4 bases unmatched. Looked up from germline, CDR1 is LNHDA and CDR2 is SQIVND (reference sequence). The CDR3 spells CASSNRDSNYGYTF. CDR3 nucleotides: TGTGCCAGTAGTAACCGGGACAGCAACTATGGCTACACCTTC. The full variable domain, its missing parts supplied by reference TRBV19 and TRBJ1-2, is DGGITQSPKYLFRKEGQNVTLSCEQNLNHDAMYWYRQDPGQGLRLIYYSQIVNDFQKGDIAEGYSVSREKKESFPLTVTSAQKNPTAFYLCASSNRDSNYGYTFGSGTRLTVV.

This sequence joins TRBV27 and TRBJ1-2, with 7 positions matching TRBD1. The V and J ends lost 2 bases and 1 base, in that order; junction bases with no gene match: 4. Per the germline V gene, CDR1 is MNHEY and CDR2 is SMNVEV (reference sequence). The CDR3 totals 15 residues. The CDR3 DNA reads as TGTGCCAGCAGTTTAAGACAGGGCGGTAACTATGGCTACACCTTC. Translation: CASSLRQGGNYGYTF.

This rearrangement joins TRBV11-3 to TRBJ1-1; 7 nucleotides agree with TRBD1. The V gene end was trimmed by 3 bases and the J gene end by 5 bases; junction bases not matched to a gene: 3. The CDR3 has 13 amino acids. Germline CDR1 SGHNT, CDR2 YENEEA. DNA for the CDR3: TGTGCCAGCAGCTTCGACAGGGAGACTGAAGCTTTCTTT. The encoded protein is CASSFDRETEAFF.

Written as DNA, the CDR3 is TGTGCCAGCAGCCCTTTTGAGGGGGTGTACGAGCAGTACTTC. Its protein is CASSPFEGVYEQYF. The rearrangement uses TRBV16 and TRBJ2-7; possible D gene TRBD1, 6 bases. Germline loops: CDR1 KGHSY, CDR2 FQNENV. Between the trimmed V and J ends, which lost 4 bases and 4 bases, there was a span of 14 bases. CDR3 length: 14 residues.

This clone has only one observation. The chain employs TRBV3-1 (or the pseudogene TRBV3-2) and TRBJ1-3; D gene unclear. Germline lookup yields CDR1 LGHDT and CDR2 YNNKEL (reference sequence). The CDR3 sequence is 13 residues long. V lost 0 bases to trimming and J lost 3 bases, with 3 bases between them. The CDR3 DNA follows: TGTGCCAGCAGCCAAGATCTTGGAAACACCATATATTTT. Translation gives CASSQDLGNTIYF.

J is TRBJ1-6 and V is TRBV4-3; 10 positions agree with TRBD1. Germline trimming cut 2 bases from V and 7 bases from J; bases unmatched to any gene: 5. CDR3 length equals 16 residues. Germline lookup yields CDR1 LGHNA and CDR2 YSLEER. This CDR3 reads CASSQRVGQGNSPLHF. CDR3 DNA sequence: TGCGCCAGCAGCCAAAGGGTGGGACAGGGGAATTCACCCCTCCACTTT.

This clone was recorded only once. The chain combines TRBV3-1 (or the pseudogene TRBV3-2) with TRBJ1-1; D gene uncertain. Trimming cost V 4 bases and J 2 bases, with 5 bases left between them. Per germline, CDR1 LGHDT and CDR2 YNNKEL (reference sequence). There are 12 residues in the CDR3. CDR3 DNA: TGTGCCAGCAGCCGACTTAACACTGAAGCTTTCTTT. Translation: CASSRLNTEAFF.

The chain joins TRBV5-1 to TRBJ2-1; TRBD1 aligns across 7 bases. Germline assignment: CDR1 SGHRS and CDR2 YFSETQ. Trimming took 6 bases from V and 6 from J; bases not matched to a gene: 6. The CDR3 spans 13 residues. CDR3 sequence (DNA): TGCGCCAGCACCGCGCCAGGGGGCAATGAGCAGTTCTTC. It encodes CASTAPGGNEQFF.

The rearrangement joins TRBV2 to TRBJ1-1; D unclear. The V end was cut by 2 bases, the J end by 0 bases, with 10 bases between. The CDR3 is 15 residues long. CDR1 is SNHLY, CDR2 FYNNEI, per germline. The CDR3 protein is CASSEIVALNTEAFF. The CDR3 nucleotides are TGTGCCAGCAGTGAAATAGTAGCGTTGAACACTGAAGCTTTCTTT.

The chain joins TRBV29-1 to TRBJ2-3; 8 bases align to TRBD2. V shed 6 bases, J shed 1 base, and the junction held 6 bases outside the gene matches. CDR3 length: 14 residues. CDR1 SQVTM and CDR2 ANQGSEA come from the germline V gene. CDR3 nucleotide sequence: TGCAGCGTGGGACTAGGAGCGGGCACAGATACGCAGTATTTT. Translation: CSVGLGAGTDTQYF.

This sequence joins TRBV4-2 and TRBJ2-1; possible D gene TRBD1, 6 bases. The V and J ends lost 4 bases and 0 bases respectively, with 10 bases between them. Germline CDR1 reads LGHNA; CDR2 reads YNFKEQ. There are 15 residues in the CDR3. CDR3 sequence (DNA): TGTGCCAGCAGCCGGGGACAACGCTCCTACAATGAGCAGTTCTTC. Its translation: CASSRGQRSYNEQFF.

J is TRBJ2-2 and V is TRBV4-3, with D maybe TRBD2 (5 bases). This CDR3 comprises 14 residues. V shed 1 base and J shed 4 bases, with 7 bases lying between them. Germline V gives CDR1 LGHNA, CDR2 YSLEER. The DNA for the CDR3 is TGCGCCAGCAGCCAAGGTGGAGGCACCGGGGAGCTGTTTTTT. Translating it yields CASSQGGGTGELFF.

The chain has TRBV2 and TRBJ1-1; D call uncertain. Trimming removed 3 bases at V and 2 bases at J, with 7 bases between. Germline CDR1 reads SNHLY; CDR2 reads FYNNEI. This CDR3 is built from 13 residues. This CDR3 reads CASSELTNTEAFF. CDR3 coding DNA: TGTGCCAGCAGTGAGCTCACTAACACTGAAGCTTTCTTT. Supplemented by reference TRBV2 and TRBJ1-1, the full variable domain reads EPEVTQTPSHQVTQMGQEVILRCVPISNHLYFYWYRQILGQKVEFLVSFYNNEISEKSEIFDDQFSVERPDGSNFTLKIRSTKLEDSAMYFCASSELTNTEAFFGQGTRLTVV.

The chain has TRBV3-1 (or the pseudogene TRBV3-2) and TRBJ1-3, with TRBD1 identical over 7 bases. CDR1 LGHDT and CDR2 YNNKEL come from the germline V gene (reference sequence). The CDR3 consists of 15 residues. The V gene end was trimmed by 1 base and the J gene end by 3 bases; junction bases not matched to a gene: 3. DNA of the CDR3: TGTGCCAGCAGCCAAGGAGGGGGCGTTGGAAACACCATATATTTT. Residues: CASSQGGGVGNTIYF.

J is TRBJ2-5 and V is TRBV7-8; a weak D match, TRBD2 (6 bases). The length of the CDR3 is 12 residues. Germline CDR1 and CDR2: SGHVS and FQNEAQ. The CDR3 nucleotides are TGTGCTTGCGGCGGGACGGGAGAGACCCAGTACTTC. It translates to CACGGTGETQYF.

This chain joins TRBV5-1 and TRBJ2-5; D perhaps matches TRBD2 (6 bases). V shed 4 bases and J shed 3 bases, with 16 bases lying between them. The germline V gene encodes CDR1 SGHRS and CDR2 YFSETQ. The CDR3 extends over 15 amino acids. This chain's CDR3 is CASSPELATEETQYF. CDR3 DNA sequence: TGCGCCAGCAGCCCCGAGCTAGCGACGGAAGAGACCCAGTACTTC.

The CDR3 DNA follows: TGTGCCAGCAGCCCCCTAGCGGCAAATAATGCTGAGCAGTTCTTC. Its translation is CASSPLAANNAEQFF. The rearrangement uses TRBV2 and TRBJ2-1; 7 nucleotides align to TRBD2. Germline CDR1 reads SNHLY; CDR2 reads FYNNEI. The ends lost 6 bases at V and 9 bases at J; junction bases unmatched: 14. The CDR3 runs to 15 residues.

The chain links TRBV11-1 to TRBJ2-2; TRBD1 agrees at 9 bases. J lost 4 bases, V lost 4 bases, and 4 bases had no gene match. The CDR3 extends over 15 amino acids. The germline V gene has CDR1 SGHAT and CDR2 FQDESV (reference sequence). CDR3 DNA sequence: TGTGCCAGCAGCTGGGGACAGGGAGGCACCGGGGAGCTGTTTTTT. Translated: CASSWGQGGTGELFF.

The chain carries TRBV6-2 or TRBV6-3 and TRBJ1-6; 7 positions agree with TRBD1. The CDR3 is made up of 15 amino acids. CDR1 is MNHEY and CDR2 is SVGEGT in the germline V gene. The trim removed 1 base at V and 6 bases at J, leaving 3 bases unmatched. The CDR3 sequence: CASSYFGTANSPLHF. The CDR3 DNA is TGTGCCAGCAGTTACTTCGGGACAGCTAATTCACCCCTCCACTTT.

Concerning this clone: This specimen includes other DNA sequences encoding the same CDR3. The rearrangement joins TRBV18 to TRBJ1-2, with 7 positions matching TRBD1. After removal of 3 bases from V and 3 bases from J, the junction contained 4 bases not matched to a gene. Germline assignment: CDR1 KGHSH and CDR2 LQKENI. CDR3 length: 14 residues. The CDR3 loop reads CASSPGQAYYGYTF. The DNA of the CDR3 is TGTGCCAGCTCACCCGGACAGGCCTACTATGGCTACACCTTC.